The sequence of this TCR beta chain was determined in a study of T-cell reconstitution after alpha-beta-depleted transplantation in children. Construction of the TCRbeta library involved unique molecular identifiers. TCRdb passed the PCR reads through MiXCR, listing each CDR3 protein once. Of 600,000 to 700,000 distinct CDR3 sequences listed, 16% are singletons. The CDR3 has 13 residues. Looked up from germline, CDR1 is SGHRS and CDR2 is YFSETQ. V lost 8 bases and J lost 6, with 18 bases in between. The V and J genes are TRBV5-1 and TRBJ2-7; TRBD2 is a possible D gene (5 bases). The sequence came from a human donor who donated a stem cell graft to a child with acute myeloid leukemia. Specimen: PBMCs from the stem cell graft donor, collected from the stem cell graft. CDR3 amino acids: CASRPDGVFEQYF. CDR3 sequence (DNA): TGCGCCAGTCGACCCGACGGGGTCTTCGAGCAGTACTTC.